This passage covers 8 T cell receptor beta chains from one sample sequenced in a study of immune heterogeneity within non-small cell lung tumors. TCR beta CDR3 was amplified by multiplex PCR, first round nine to ten cycles, 32 V and 13 J primers. TCRdb re-derived calls from the multiplex PCR reads in MiXCR, one entry per CDR3 protein. The sample yields about 13,000 distinct CDR3 sequences, under 30% seen once. Per sample, roughly 570 ng of bulk tumor genomic DNA was the template used. From each primary tumor, several far-apart biopsies were obtained during surgery. Untreated, newly diagnosed non-small cell lung cancer patients underwent curative surgery. Sequencing input: lung tumor tissue. These receptors came from a man in his forties or fifties with non-small cell lung cancer.

This clonotype appeared many times. The chain links TRBV7-2 to TRBJ1-2; D is unclear. V lost 3 bases, J lost 8 bases, and 16 bases lay in between. The CDR3 loop spans 14 amino acids. Germline V gene lookup returns CDR1 SGHTA and CDR2 FQGNSA. The CDR3 nucleotides read TGTGCCAGCAGCTTCGTGGAGGGCTCGGGCGGCTACACCTTC. Translating it yields CASSFVEGSGGYTF. The full variable domain, its missing parts supplied by reference TRBV7-2 and TRBJ1-2, is GAGVSQSPSNKVTEKGKDVELRCDPISGHTALYWYRQSLGQGLEFLIYFQGNSAPDKSGLPSDRFSAERTGGSVSTLTIQRTQQEDSAVYLCASSFVEGSGGYTFGSGTRLTVV.

This clonotype was seen once. The chain couples TRBV6-1 to TRBJ2-1, with D hard to call. The CDR3 runs to 16 residues. Germline CDR1 reads MNHNS; CDR2 reads SASEGT. With 8 bases removed from V and 8 bases from J, the gap between germline ends came to 25 bases. The CDR3: CASREEAGSPLHEQFF. The DNA for the CDR3 is TGTGCCAGCCGCGAAGAGGCCGGTAGCCCGCTGCATGAGCAGTTCTTC.

This clonotype came up a few times. A much larger clone is a single base away; this may be a read error. This chain connects TRBV28 to TRBJ1-2, with D perhaps TRBD1 (5 bases). CDR1 and CDR2 from the germline V gene are MDHEN and SYDVKM. This CDR3 region has 14 residues. CDR3 loop: CTSSFGGTNYGYTF. CDR3 sequence (DNA): TGTACCAGCAGTTTTGGGGGTACTAACTATGGCTACACCTTC.

This clonotype was recorded at least ten times. The V gene is TRBV6-5, the J gene TRBJ2-2; 9 nucleotides match TRBD1. With 6 bases clipped from V and 8 bases from J, the junction kept 7 bases outside the gene matches. The CDR3 covers 14 residues. The V gene's germline CDR1 is MNHEY and CDR2 SVGAGI. CDR3 loop: CASSRRDREGELFF. The CDR3 DNA follows: TGTGCCAGCAGCCGGCGGGACAGGGAAGGGGAGCTGTTTTTT.

This clonotype was seen at least ten times. The chain has TRBV7-9 and TRBJ2-3, with 10 bases that match TRBD2. CDR1 is SEHNR and CDR2 is FQNEAQ in the germline V gene (reference sequence). This CDR3 region has 16 residues. V dropped 4 bases and J dropped 6; count of bases not matched to a gene: 10. DNA of the CDR3: TGTGCCAGCAGCTGGACCCTAGCGGGAGCCGGGGATACGCAGTATTTT. Translation: CASSWTLAGAGDTQYF.

The sample holds many counts of this clonotype. The genes are TRBV28 and TRBJ1-4; tentatively, D is TRBD1 (6 bases). The V gene lost 6 bases and the J gene lost 7 bases, with 24 bases spanning the gap. Per the germline V gene, CDR1 is MDHEN and CDR2 is SYDVKM. The CDR3 has 17 amino acids. DNA for the CDR3: TGTGCCAGCAGCCTACAGGGACGGGGGCTTATTGGTGAAAAACTGTTTTTT. Amino acid sequence: CASSLQGRGLIGEKLFF. The full variable domain, its missing parts supplied by reference TRBV28 and TRBJ1-4, is DVKVTQSSRYLVKRTGEKVFLECVQDMDHENMFWYRQDPGLGLRLIYFSYDVKMKEKGDIPEGYSVSREKKERFSLILESASTNQTSMYLCASSLQGRGLIGEKLFFGSGTQLSVL.

At least ten counts were recorded for this clonotype. The rearrangement joins TRBV5-6 to TRBJ1-5; 9 bases line up with TRBD1. Germline lookup yields CDR1 SGHDT and CDR2 YYEEEE. This CDR3 has 15 residues. V was pared by 1 base and J by 3 bases, with 2 bases of the junction left unmatched. CDR3 bases: TGTGCCAGCAGCTTGACAGGGGGCTTCAATCAGCCCCAGCATTTT. This encodes CASSLTGGFNQPQHF.

This clonotype qualifies as medium-sized. The rearrangement links TRBV6-1 to TRBJ1-6; a possible D gene is TRBD1 (5 bases). Germline V gene sequence: CDR1 MNHNS, CDR2 SASEGT. Trimming pared 4 bases from V and 2 bases from J, leaving 6 bases between. This CDR3 region has 14 residues. The CDR3 is CASSAGPYNSPLHF. Here the CDR3 DNA reads TGTGCCAGCAGTGCAGGGCCCTATAATTCACCCCTCCACTTT.